Shown below are 4 T cell receptor beta chains from a single sample sequenced in a study of beta chain features in type 1 diabetes. Reverse transcription of all isolated RNA meant that expressed TCRB transcripts were sequenced. Using immunoSEQ multiplex PCR, the repertoire was profiled, and TCRdb retains in-frame clones only, with some absent. This sample has about 900,000 clones, with roughly a sixth found just once. What was sequenced was naive CD4+ T cells from blood. The source of these receptors is a woman between 18 and 29 years old in good health.

V gene TRBV25-1 combines with J gene TRBJ1-1, with 8 bases that match TRBD1. The ends lost 5 bases at V and 0 bases at J; junction bases unmatched: 2. There are 14 residues in the CDR3. Looked up from germline, CDR1 is MGHDK and CDR2 is SYGVNS. In nucleotides, the CDR3 is TGTGCCAGCAGTTCAGGGGGCATGAACACTGAAGCTTTCTTT. Translating gives CASSSGGMNTEAFF.

The rearrangement uses TRBV27 and TRBJ2-6, with D possibly being TRBD1 or TRBD2 (7 bases each). The CDR3 runs to 19 residues. The germline V and J ends were trimmed by 6 bases and 2 bases, with 23 bases remaining between them. The germline CDR1 and CDR2 sequences are MNHEY and SMNVEV (reference sequence). CDR3 in DNA: TGTGCCAGCAGCCACCTGGGGGGGAGACAGGGAACTGGGGCCAACGTCCTGACTTTC. Translated: CASSHLGGRQGTGANVLTF.

This chain joins TRBV5-4 and TRBJ2-5; 13 positions agree with TRBD2. J gave up 2 bases and V 4 bases, and 2 bases lay outside the gene matches. The germline gives CDR1 SGHNT, CDR2 YYREEE (reference sequence). This CDR3 comprises 15 residues. CDR3 sequence reads: CASSKTSGRQETQYF. As DNA, the CDR3 is TGTGCCAGCAGCAAGACTAGCGGGAGGCAAGAGACCCAGTACTTC.

The sample holds a few counts of this clone. The rearrangement joins TRBV7-2 to TRBJ2-3; 14 positions match TRBD2. This CDR3 contains 16 residues. Germline V gene lookup returns CDR1 SGHTA and CDR2 FQGNSA. The J segment lost 4 bases and the V segment lost 5 bases, leaving 5 bases of the junction unmatched. CDR3 coding DNA: TGTGCCAGCAGCCAAGGACTAGCGGGAGGCGCAGATACGCAGTATTTT. Encoded protein: CASSQGLAGGADTQYF.